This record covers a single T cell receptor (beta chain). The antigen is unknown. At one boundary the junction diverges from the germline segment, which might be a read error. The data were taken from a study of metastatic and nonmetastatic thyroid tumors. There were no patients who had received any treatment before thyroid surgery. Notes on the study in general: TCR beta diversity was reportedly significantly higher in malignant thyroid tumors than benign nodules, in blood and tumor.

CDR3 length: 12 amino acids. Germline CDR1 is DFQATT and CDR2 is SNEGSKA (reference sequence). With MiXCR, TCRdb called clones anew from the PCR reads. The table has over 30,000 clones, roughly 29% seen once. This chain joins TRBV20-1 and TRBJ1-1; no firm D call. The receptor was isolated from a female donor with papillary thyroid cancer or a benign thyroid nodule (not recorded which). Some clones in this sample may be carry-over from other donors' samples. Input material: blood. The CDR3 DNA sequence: TGCAGTGCCCCGTCCTGGTCCACTGATGCTTTCTTT. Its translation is CSAPSWSTDAFF.